This T cell receptor beta chain was captured by sequencing in a study of beta chain features in type 1 diabetes. Study as a whole: The number of sorted cells examined across all samples was under 130,000,000.

Investigators reverse transcribed all isolated RNA, so they sequenced expressed TCRB transcripts. The read count averaged around 3.5 million across naive, central memory and regulatory T cell samples. Generated by immunoSEQ multiplex PCR, the TCRdb table keeps only in-frame clones and is missing some. The repertoire consists of 600,000 or so clones, with more than 12% occurring once and the leading ten covering nearly 0.04%. On this clone: Its antigen is not identified.

Averaging around 110 mL, one heparinised blood draw came from each individual donor. V was clipped by 4 bases and J by 7 bases, with 14 bases between them. Germline V gives CDR1 MGHRA, CDR2 YSYEKL. The CDR3 contains 14 residues. Notes on the study in general: TCRB CDR3s were moderately but significantly shorter in Type 1 diabetes patients in all four CD4+ subsets. Sequencing of cDNA might inflate the share of cells that strongly express TCR.

The source of this sequence is a man younger than 30 with type 1 diabetes. The material sequenced was naive CD4+ T cells from blood. The chain couples TRBV4-1 to TRBJ2-1; the D gene is possibly TRBD1 (6 bases). CDR3 protein: CASSRSGVGNEQFF. The CDR3 DNA sequence: TGCGCCAGCAGCCGCTCAGGGGTCGGGAATGAGCAGTTCTTC.